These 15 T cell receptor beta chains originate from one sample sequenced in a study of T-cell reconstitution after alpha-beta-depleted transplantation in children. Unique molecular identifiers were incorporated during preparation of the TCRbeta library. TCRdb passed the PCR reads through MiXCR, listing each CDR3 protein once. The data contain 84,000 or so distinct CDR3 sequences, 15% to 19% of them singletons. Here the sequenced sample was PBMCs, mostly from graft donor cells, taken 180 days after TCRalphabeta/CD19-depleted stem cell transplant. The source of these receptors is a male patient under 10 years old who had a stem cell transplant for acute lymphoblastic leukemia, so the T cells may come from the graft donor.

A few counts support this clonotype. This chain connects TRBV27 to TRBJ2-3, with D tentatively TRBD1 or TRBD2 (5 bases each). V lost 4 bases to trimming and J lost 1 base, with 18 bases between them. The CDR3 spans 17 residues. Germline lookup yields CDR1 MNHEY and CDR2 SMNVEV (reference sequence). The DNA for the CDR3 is TGTGCCAGCAGTTCCTCGAAGAGGGGAGTTGGCACAGATACGCAGTATTTT. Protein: CASSSSKRGVGTDTQYF.

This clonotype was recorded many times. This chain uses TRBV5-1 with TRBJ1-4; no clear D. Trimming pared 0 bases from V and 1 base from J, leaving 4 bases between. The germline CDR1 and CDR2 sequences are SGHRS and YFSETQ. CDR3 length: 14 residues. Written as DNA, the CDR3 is TGCGCCAGCAGCTTGGGAGGAACTAATGAAAAACTGTTTTTT. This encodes CASSLGGTNEKLFF.

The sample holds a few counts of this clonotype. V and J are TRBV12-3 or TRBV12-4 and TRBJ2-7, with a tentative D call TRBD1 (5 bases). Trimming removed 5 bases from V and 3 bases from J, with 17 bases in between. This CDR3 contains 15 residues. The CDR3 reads CASSLQRQLFYEQYF. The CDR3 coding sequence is TGTGCCAGCAGTCTTCAAAGACAGCTATTCTACGAGCAGTACTTC.

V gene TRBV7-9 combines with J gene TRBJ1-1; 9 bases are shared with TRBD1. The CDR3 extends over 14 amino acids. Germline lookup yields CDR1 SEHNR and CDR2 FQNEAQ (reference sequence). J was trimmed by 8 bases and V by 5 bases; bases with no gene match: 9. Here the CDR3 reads CASSALQGASEAFF. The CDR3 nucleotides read TGTGCCAGCAGCGCGCTACAGGGGGCGTCCGAAGCTTTCTTT.

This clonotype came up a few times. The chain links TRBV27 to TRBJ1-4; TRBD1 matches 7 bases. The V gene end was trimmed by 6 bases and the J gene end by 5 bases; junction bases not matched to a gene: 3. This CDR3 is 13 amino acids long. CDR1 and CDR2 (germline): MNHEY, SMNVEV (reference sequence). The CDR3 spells CASSRGGNEKLFF. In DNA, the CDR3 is TGTGCCAGCAGCCGAGGGGGCAATGAAAAACTGTTTTTT.

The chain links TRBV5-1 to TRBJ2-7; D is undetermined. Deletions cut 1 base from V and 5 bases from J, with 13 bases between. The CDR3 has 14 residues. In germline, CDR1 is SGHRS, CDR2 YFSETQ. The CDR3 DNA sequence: TGCGCCAGCAGCTTGTTGGGGATTCCCGACGAGCAGTACTTC. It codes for CASSLLGIPDEQYF.

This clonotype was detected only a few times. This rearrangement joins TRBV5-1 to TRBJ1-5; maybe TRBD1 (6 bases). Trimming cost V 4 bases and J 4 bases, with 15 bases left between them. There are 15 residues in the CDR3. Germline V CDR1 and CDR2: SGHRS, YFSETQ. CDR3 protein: CASSPQGRVNQPQHF. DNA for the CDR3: TGCGCCAGCAGCCCGCAGGGGCGCGTGAATCAGCCCCAGCATTTT. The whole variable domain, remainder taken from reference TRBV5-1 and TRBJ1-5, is KAGVTQTPRYLIKTRGQQVTLSCSPISGHRSVSWYQQTPGQGLQFLFEYFSETQRNKGNFPGRFSGRQFSNSRSEMNVSTLELGDSALYLCASSPQGRVNQPQHFGDGTRLSIL.

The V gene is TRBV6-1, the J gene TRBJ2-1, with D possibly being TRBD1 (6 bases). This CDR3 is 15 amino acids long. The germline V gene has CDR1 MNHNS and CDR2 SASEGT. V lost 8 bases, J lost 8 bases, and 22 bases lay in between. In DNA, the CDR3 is TGTGCCAGCGACTCACGGGACACGGATAAGGATGAGCAGTTCTTC. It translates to CASDSRDTDKDEQFF.

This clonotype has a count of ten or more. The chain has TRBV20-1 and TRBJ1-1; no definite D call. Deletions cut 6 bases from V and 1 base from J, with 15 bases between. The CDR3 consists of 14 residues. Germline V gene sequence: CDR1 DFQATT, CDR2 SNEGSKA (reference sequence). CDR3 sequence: CSAPGWQKNTEAFF. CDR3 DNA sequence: TGCAGTGCCCCGGGTTGGCAGAAGAACACTGAAGCTTTCTTT.

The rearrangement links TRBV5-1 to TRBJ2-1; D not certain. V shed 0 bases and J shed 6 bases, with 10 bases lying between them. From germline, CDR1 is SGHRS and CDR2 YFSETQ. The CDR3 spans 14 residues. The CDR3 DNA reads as TGCGCCAGCAGCTTGGCCGGCACCCTCAATGAGCAGTTCTTC. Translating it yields CASSLAGTLNEQFF.

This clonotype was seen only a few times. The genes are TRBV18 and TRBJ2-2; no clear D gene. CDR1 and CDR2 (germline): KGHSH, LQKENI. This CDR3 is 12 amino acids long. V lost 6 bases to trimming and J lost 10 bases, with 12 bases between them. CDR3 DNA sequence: TGTGCCAGCTCTGCGGCGGAGCCGGAGCTGTTTTTT. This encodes CASSAAEPELFF.

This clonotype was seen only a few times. As DNA, the CDR3 is TGTGCCAGCAGCCCCCGACGGGCAGGAGGAAACACCATATATTTT. This gives the protein CASSPRRAGGNTIYF. V usage is TRBV7-8 and J usage is TRBJ1-3, with D uncertain. Trimming removed 5 bases at V and 4 bases at J, with 15 bases between. CDR1 is SGHVS, CDR2 FQNEAQ, per germline. The CDR3 contains 15 residues.

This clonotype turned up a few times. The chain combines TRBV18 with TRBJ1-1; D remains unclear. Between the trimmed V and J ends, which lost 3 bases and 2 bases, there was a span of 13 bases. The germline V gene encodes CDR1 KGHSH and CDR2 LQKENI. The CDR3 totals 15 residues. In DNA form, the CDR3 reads TGTGCCAGCTCACCTTTAACCGGGCCAAACACTGAAGCTTTCTTT. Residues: CASSPLTGPNTEAFF.

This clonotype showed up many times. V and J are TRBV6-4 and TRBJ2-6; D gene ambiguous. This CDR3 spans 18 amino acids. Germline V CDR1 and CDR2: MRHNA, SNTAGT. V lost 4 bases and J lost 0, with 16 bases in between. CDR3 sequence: CASSVENLGSSGANVLTF. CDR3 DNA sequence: TGTGCCAGCAGTGTAGAGAATTTGGGTAGCTCTGGGGCCAACGTCCTGACTTTC.

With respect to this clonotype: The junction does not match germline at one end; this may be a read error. This CDR3 reads CASSEPGYPKNF. CDR3 DNA: TGCGCCAGCAGCGAACCAGGGTACCCTAAAAATTTT. This chain uses TRBV5-1 with TRBJ1-1, with a weak D call TRBD1 (5 bases). The germline V gene has CDR1 SGHRS and CDR2 YFSETQ. There are 12 residues in the CDR3.